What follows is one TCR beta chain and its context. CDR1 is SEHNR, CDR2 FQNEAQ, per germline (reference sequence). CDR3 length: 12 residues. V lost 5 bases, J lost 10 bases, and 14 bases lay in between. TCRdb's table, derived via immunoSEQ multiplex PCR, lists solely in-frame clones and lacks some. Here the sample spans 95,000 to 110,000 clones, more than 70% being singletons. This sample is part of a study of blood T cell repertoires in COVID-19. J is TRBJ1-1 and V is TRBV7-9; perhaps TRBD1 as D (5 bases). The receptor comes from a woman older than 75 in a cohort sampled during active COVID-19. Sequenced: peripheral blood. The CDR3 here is CASSPSGRGAFF. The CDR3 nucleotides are TGTGCCAGCAGCCCATCGGGGCGGGGAGCTTTCTTT. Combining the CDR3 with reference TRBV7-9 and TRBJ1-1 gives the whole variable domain DTGVSQNPRHKITKRGQNVTFRCDPISEHNRLYWYRQTLGQGPEFLTYFQNEAQLEKSRLLSDRFSAERPKGSFSTLEIQRTEQGDSAMYLCASSPSGRGAFFGQGTRLTVV.